This TCR beta chain was profiled in a study of blood T cell repertoires in COVID-19. Study details: The cDNA or gDNA used as material had been derived from T cells, B-cell-depleted T cells, or PBMCs.

V lost 4 bases and J lost 0, with 10 bases in between. The CDR3 length is 15 residues. Germline lookup yields CDR1 SGDLS and CDR2 YYNGEE. Sequencing used immunoSEQ multiplex PCR; TCRdb keeps in-frame clones, though not all of them. The sample holds about 250,000 clones; roughly 85% are singletons and the top ten take about 5%. Input material: PBMCs or T cells enriched from blood (not recorded which). This receptor was taken from a middle-aged man who had been exposed to COVID-19. The chain is built from TRBV9 and TRBJ2-2; D is unclear. The CDR3 spells CASSITDTNTGELFF. Written as DNA, the CDR3 is TGTGCCAGCAGCATAACAGATACGAACACCGGGGAGCTGTTTTTT.